A single sample is the source of the 25 T cell receptor beta chains below, sequenced in a study of blood T cell repertoires in COVID-19. Method: immunoSEQ multiplex PCR; TCRdb's copy keeps in-frame clones and lacks some. Of about 84,000 clones in the sample, approximately 86% are singletons; the top ten hold 0.95% to 1.5%. The sequenced sample consisted of peripheral blood. The receptor source for this set is a man of 80 years or more with active or convalescent COVID-19.

The chain has TRBV6-2 or TRBV6-3 and TRBJ2-1, with D possibly TRBD1 on 6 matching bases. The CDR3 has 15 residues. From germline, CDR1 is MNHEY and CDR2 SVGEGT. Trimming removed 8 bases at V and 6 bases at J, with 20 bases between. The CDR3 loop reads CASRSGQTTSNEQFF. Here the CDR3 DNA reads TGTGCCAGCCGTTCCGGACAGACGACATCCAATGAGCAGTTCTTC.

V is TRBV7-3 and J is TRBJ2-1, with D unresolved. The germline gives CDR1 SGHTA, CDR2 FQGTGA. Trimming removed 5 bases at V and 0 bases at J, with 8 bases between. The CDR3 is 14 residues long. The CDR3 DNA sequence: TGTGCCAGCAGCATTAAGAGCTCCTACAATGAGCAGTTCTTC. This sequence encodes CASSIKSSYNEQFF.

The chain's CDR3 is CASKSAGVNYGYTF. CDR3 nucleotide sequence: TGTGCCAGCAAAAGTGCGGGAGTTAACTATGGCTACACCTTC. The chain has TRBV6-5 and TRBJ1-2; D is ambiguous. Trimming pared 7 bases from V and 1 base from J, leaving 13 bases between. Germline assignment: CDR1 MNHEY and CDR2 SVGAGI. The CDR3 extends over 14 amino acids.

The chain recombines TRBV7-9 with TRBJ2-7; D perhaps matches TRBD1 (6 bases). Germline V gives CDR1 SEHNR, CDR2 FQNEAQ (reference sequence). The CDR3 loop spans 14 amino acids. V dropped 4 bases and J dropped 3 bases, with 13 bases sitting between them. The CDR3 DNA follows: TGTGCCAGCAGCTCCAGGGGACACTACTACGAGCAGTACTTC. Encoded protein: CASSSRGHYYEQYF. Variable domain in full (rest from reference TRBV7-9 and TRBJ2-7): DTGVSQNPRHKITKRGQNVTFRCDPISEHNRLYWYRQTLGQGPEFLTYFQNEAQLEKSRLLSDRFSAERPKGSFSTLEIQRTEQGDSAMYLCASSSRGHYYEQYFGPGTRLTVT.

V usage is TRBV6-2 or TRBV6-3 and J usage is TRBJ1-2, with TRBD1 matching over 8 bases. V shed 2 bases and J 1 base; nucleotides not matched to a gene: 9. From germline, CDR1 is MNHEY and CDR2 SVGEGT. CDR3 size: 17 residues. CDR3 bases: TGTGCCAGCAGTTACACCGGGACAGGATCGATTAACTATGGCTACACCTTC. Protein product: CASSYTGTGSINYGYTF.

This chain links TRBV20-1 with TRBJ2-2; D might be TRBD1 (5 bases). V lost 5 bases and J 9 bases, leaving 10 bases between the germline ends. Germline-derived CDR1 and CDR2 are DFQATT and SNEGSKA (reference sequence). The CDR3 length is 11 residues. DNA for the CDR3: TGCAGTGCTGTTTCAGGGCGGGAGCTGTTTTTT. The encoded protein is CSAVSGRELFF.

This chain uses TRBV14 with TRBJ1-5, with 7 nucleotides matching TRBD1. The V segment lost 11 bases and the J segment 6 bases; nucleotides outside the gene matches: 19. The CDR3 contains 16 residues. CDR1 and CDR2 from the germline V gene are SGHDN and FVKESK. CDR3: CAPGSDEGADGQPQHF. The CDR3 DNA reads as TGTGCCCCCGGCTCGGATGAGGGGGCAGACGGTCAGCCCCAGCATTTT.

The chain has TRBV30 and TRBJ2-1, with 8 bases aligning to TRBD2. The CDR3 is 16 amino acids. V lost 0 bases, J lost 6 bases, and 10 bases stayed unmatched. Per the germline V gene, CDR1 is GTSNPN and CDR2 is SVGIG (reference sequence). The CDR3: CAWSVPLSGSLNEQFF. The CDR3 nucleotides are TGTGCCTGGAGTGTCCCCCTAAGCGGGAGTCTCAATGAGCAGTTCTTC.

By share of the sample, this clone is medium-sized (0.01 to 0.1%). This chain joins TRBV27 and TRBJ1-1, with D perhaps TRBD1 (5 bases). Trimming took 3 bases from V and 5 from J, leaving 16 bases between them. CDR1 is MNHEY and CDR2 is SMNVEV in the germline V gene (reference sequence). This CDR3 comprises 15 residues. The CDR3 reads CASSFLAGGGTEAFF. CDR3 bases: TGTGCCAGCAGTTTTTTAGCCGGGGGAGGGACTGAAGCTTTCTTT.

This clone appeared once. The chain has TRBV4-3 and TRBJ1-3; D is uncertain. The CDR3 has 14 amino acids. The V and J ends lost 10 bases and 0 bases respectively, with 13 bases between them. Germline CDR1 and CDR2: LGHNA and YSLEER. CDR3 bases: TGCGCCATAGACAATTCTATCTCTGGAAACACCATATATTTT. It encodes CAIDNSISGNTIYF.

The V gene is TRBV3-1 (or the pseudogene TRBV3-2), the J gene TRBJ2-2, with TRBD2 identical over 9 bases. This CDR3 has 21 amino acids. The V segment lost 2 bases and the J segment 5 bases; nucleotides outside the gene matches: 21. CDR1 is LGHDT and CDR2 is YNNKEL in the germline V gene (reference sequence). CDR3 in DNA: TGTGCCAGCAGCCAACTCTCCCCCGCGGGACTAGCACCCGAGGGTACCGGGGAGCTGTTTTTT. It encodes CASSQLSPAGLAPEGTGELFF.

This chain uses TRBV2 with TRBJ1-1, with TRBD1 as a possible D gene (6 bases). The CDR3 runs to 14 residues. V was pared by 7 bases and J by 2 bases, with 14 bases between. Germline V CDR1 and CDR2: SNHLY, FYNNEI. CDR3 protein: CASTVTGFNTEAFF. Written as DNA, the CDR3 is TGTGCCAGCACGGTCACAGGGTTTAACACTGAAGCTTTCTTT.

The rearrangement joins TRBV14 to TRBJ2-1, with 11 bases aligning to TRBD2. CDR1 is SGHDN and CDR2 is FVKESK in the germline V gene. Losses at the gene ends were 1 base for V and 2 bases for J; bases not matched to a gene: 1. This CDR3 spans 16 amino acids. The CDR3 spells CASSQGLAGTYNEQFF. In nucleotides, the CDR3 is TGTGCCAGCAGCCAAGGACTAGCGGGGACCTACAATGAGCAGTTCTTC.

The chain links TRBV6-2 or TRBV6-3 to TRBJ2-2, with 8 bases that match TRBD2. V lost 2 bases to trimming and J lost 1 base; unmatched junction nucleotides: 3. Germline assignment: CDR1 MNHEY and CDR2 SVGEGT. The CDR3 totals 16 residues. CDR3 bases: TGTGCCAGCAGTTACAGCACTAGCGGGAACACCGGGGAGCTGTTTTTT. Its protein is CASSYSTSGNTGELFF.

The chain is built from TRBV6-1 and TRBJ2-7; 9 bases align to TRBD1. The CDR3 runs 14 residues. Germline-derived CDR1 and CDR2 are MNHNS and SASEGT. Losses at the gene ends were 3 bases for V and 5 bases for J; bases not matched to a gene: 5. The CDR3 DNA reads TGTGCCAGCAGTGACCCGGGACAGGGACACGAGCAGTACTTC. It codes for CASSDPGQGHEQYF.

The CDR3 is CASKQGKETQYF. CDR3 sequence (DNA): TGTGCCAGCAAGCAGGGTAAAGAGACCCAGTACTTC. This chain uses TRBV28 with TRBJ2-5; possible D gene TRBD1, 5 bases. V lost 7 bases to trimming and J lost 3 bases, with 9 bases between them. The germline CDR1 and CDR2 sequences are MDHEN and SYDVKM. The CDR3 sequence is 12 residues long.

The chain uses TRBV4-3 and TRBJ2-1; D uncertain. The length of the CDR3 is 15 residues. The V gene's germline CDR1 is LGHNA and CDR2 YSLEER. Between the trimmed V and J ends, which lost 0 bases and 9 bases, there was a span of 15 bases. CDR3 DNA: TGCGCCAGCAGCCAAGATCCCCGGAGACGGAGTGAGCAGTTCTTC. This sequence encodes CASSQDPRRRSEQFF.

V usage is TRBV30 and J usage is TRBJ2-7, with 11 positions matching TRBD2. V shed 2 bases, J shed 6 bases, and the junction held 6 bases outside the gene matches. Germline CDR1 and CDR2: GTSNPN and SVGIG (reference sequence). The CDR3 runs to 14 residues. The CDR3 loop is CAWSPGLAVSEQYF. In nucleotides, the CDR3 is TGTGCCTGGAGTCCGGGACTAGCGGTATCCGAGCAGTACTTC.

This chain uses TRBV7-3 with TRBJ1-2, with D unresolved. CDR1 is SGHTA and CDR2 is FQGTGA in the germline V gene. This CDR3 is 20 amino acids long. The V gene lost 4 bases and the J gene lost 1 base, with 28 bases spanning the gap. The CDR3 spells CASSSPPRPDRPLVNYGYTF. CDR3 coding DNA: TGTGCCAGCAGCTCCCCCCCCAGACCCGACCGTCCCCTAGTTAACTATGGCTACACCTTC. Supplemented by reference TRBV7-3 and TRBJ1-2, the full variable domain reads GAGVSQTPSNKVTEKGKYVELRCDPISGHTALYWYRQSLGQGPEFLIYFQGTGAADDSGLPNDRFFAVRPEGSVSTLKIQRTERGDSAVYLCASSSPPRPDRPLVNYGYTFGSGTRLTVV.

The chain carries TRBV5-1 and TRBJ2-3, with 8 nucleotides matching TRBD2. The length of the CDR3 is 16 residues. Per germline, CDR1 SGHRS and CDR2 YFSETQ. Trimming at V came to 0 bases and at J to 4 bases, leaving 7 bases not matched to a gene. CDR3 nucleotides: TGCGCCAGCAGCTTGGCAGCGGGAGTGGCGGCAGATACGCAGTATTTT. This sequence encodes CASSLAAGVAADTQYF.

The chain has TRBV15 and TRBJ2-2; TRBD2 is a possible D gene (5 bases). V lost 4 bases and J lost 3, with 12 bases in between. CDR1 LNHNV and CDR2 YYDKDF come from the germline V gene (reference sequence). The CDR3 has 15 residues. The CDR3 here is CATSTGLRDTGELFF. The CDR3 DNA reads as TGTGCCACCAGCACCGGACTGAGGGACACCGGGGAGCTGTTTTTT.

The rearrangement uses TRBV5-1 and TRBJ1-4; 7 bases fit TRBD1. CDR1 is SGHRS, CDR2 YFSETQ, per germline. There are 14 residues in the CDR3. Trimming removed 0 bases from V and 7 bases from J; junction bases left unmatched: 3. The CDR3 DNA sequence: TGCGCCAGCAGCTTGGTACAGGGGAGTGAAAAACTGTTTTTT. This gives the protein CASSLVQGSEKLFF.

This sequence joins TRBV30 and TRBJ1-2; D is uncertain. V gave up 0 bases and J gave up 5 bases, with 7 bases separating them. The CDR3 contains 12 residues. Germline lookup yields CDR1 GTSNPN and CDR2 SVGIG (reference sequence). As DNA, the CDR3 is TGTGCCTGGAGTGTGGGAGGATATGGCTACACCTTC. This codes for CAWSVGGYGYTF.

The chain couples TRBV6-1 to TRBJ1-2; TRBD1 matches at 8 bases. The CDR3 is 15 amino acids. Germline V gene lookup returns CDR1 MNHNS and CDR2 SASEGT. Losses at the gene ends were 2 bases for V and 4 bases for J; bases not matched to a gene: 6. The CDR3 is CASSESMGQAYGYTF. Written as DNA, the CDR3 is TGTGCCAGCAGTGAAAGTATGGGACAGGCCTATGGCTACACCTTC.

The chain joins TRBV19 to TRBJ2-6; D remains unclear. The CDR3 covers 14 residues. The V end was cut by 5 bases, the J end by 4 bases, with 9 bases between. CDR1 and CDR2 from the germline V gene are LNHDA and SQIVND (reference sequence). In nucleotides, the CDR3 is TGTGCCAGTAGTTCCCTGGGCGGGGCCAACGTCCTGACTTTC. Its protein product is CASSSLGGANVLTF.